The sequence of this T cell receptor (beta chain) was determined in a study of OX40 agonist ivuxolimab in advanced cancers. Study observations and caveats: Clonal expansion from baseline to week 6 occurred in both CD4+ and CD8+ T cells.

Method: immunoSEQ multiplex PCR; TCRdb's copy keeps in-frame clones and lacks some. In the table there are about 100,000 clones, roughly 93% of which are singletons. From germline, CDR1 is KGHSH and CDR2 LQKENI. V was clipped by 0 bases and J by 0 bases; unmatched bases: 4. This CDR3 contains 18 residues. A note on this clone: The antigen remains undetermined.

V usage is TRBV18 and J usage is TRBJ2-2, with 10 bases identical to TRBD2. This specimen consisted of CD4+ or CD8+ T cells sorted from blood, obtained in a trial of the OX40 agonist ivuxolimab. The clonotype comes from an adult with an advanced solid tumor such as melanoma, head and neck, liver or kidney cancer. CDR3 sequence reads: CASSPPGAGGTNTGELFF. The CDR3 bases are TGTGCCAGCTCACCACCGGGAGCGGGAGGGACGAACACCGGGGAGCTGTTTTTT.